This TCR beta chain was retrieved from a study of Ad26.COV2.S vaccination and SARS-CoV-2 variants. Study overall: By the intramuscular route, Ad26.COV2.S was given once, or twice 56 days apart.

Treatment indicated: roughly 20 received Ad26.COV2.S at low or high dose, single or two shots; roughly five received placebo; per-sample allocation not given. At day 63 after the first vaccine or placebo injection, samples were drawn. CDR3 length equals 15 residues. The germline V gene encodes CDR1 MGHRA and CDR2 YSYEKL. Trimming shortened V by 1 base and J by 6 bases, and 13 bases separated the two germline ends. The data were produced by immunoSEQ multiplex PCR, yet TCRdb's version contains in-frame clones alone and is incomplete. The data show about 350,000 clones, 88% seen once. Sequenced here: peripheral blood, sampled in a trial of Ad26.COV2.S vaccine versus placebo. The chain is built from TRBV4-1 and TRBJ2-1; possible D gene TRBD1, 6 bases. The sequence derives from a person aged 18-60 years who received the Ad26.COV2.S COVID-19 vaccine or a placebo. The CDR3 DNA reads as TGCGCCAGCAGCCAAGCCGTCGACAGGACCAATGAGCAGTTCTTC. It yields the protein CASSQAVDRTNEQFF.